This T cell receptor (beta chain) was retrieved from a study of blood T cells in healthy people across ages. This clonotype was counted a few times. The V and J ends lost 3 bases and 2 bases respectively, with 20 bases between them. The CDR3 consists of 17 residues. The germline CDR1 and CDR2 sequences are SGHTA and FQGNSA. Russia was home to the donors, healthy Caucasian individuals aged about 6 to 90. For every donor, a draw yielded 9.5 to 10 milliliters of peripheral blood. Using a J-beta primer mix together with a sample-barcoded 5' primer, a second PCR was run for roughly 6 to 12 cycles. Sequencing yielded, for each sample, at least 3 million paired-end reads carrying CDR3. Via MiXCR, TCRdb re-called the 5' RACE reads, giving one row per CDR3 protein. In the table there are hundreds of thousands of distinct CDR3 sequences, around 50% of which are singletons.

This receptor was obtained from a man aged 35 to 55 in good health. Sequenced: blood. V gene TRBV7-2 combines with J gene TRBJ2-7, with D possibly matching TRBD2 (5 bases). The CDR3 region is CASSLAGSILQPYEQYF. Here the CDR3 DNA reads TGTGCCAGCAGCTTGGCGGGTAGCATACTACAACCCTACGAGCAGTACTTC.